The 20 T cell receptor beta chains in this list originate from one sample, sequenced in a study of beta chain features in type 1 diabetes. Expressed TCRB transcripts were sequenced after all isolated RNA was converted to cDNA. Sequenced by immunoSEQ multiplex PCR; TCRdb stores in-frame clones only, minus some. The sample lists around 430,000 clones; 30% were seen once. The sequenced sample consisted of naive CD4+ T cells from blood. Source of these receptors: a man between 18 and 35 years old in good health.

This clone has more than one count but fewer than ten. This chain joins TRBV29-1 and TRBJ1-4; unclear D gene. CDR1 is SQVTM and CDR2 is ANQGSEA in the germline V gene. The CDR3 runs 11 residues. V was pared by 6 bases and J by 7 bases, with 9 bases between. The DNA of the CDR3 is TGCAGCGTCACCGATGCTGAAAAACTGTTTTTT. This gives the protein CSVTDAEKLFF. Filled out from reference TRBV29-1 and TRBJ1-4, the complete variable domain reads SAVISQKPSRDICQRGTSLTIQCQVDSQVTMMFWYRQQPGQSLTLIATANQGSEATYESGFVIDKFPISRPNLTFSTLTVSNMSPEDSSIYLCSVTDAEKLFFGSGTQLSVL.

The rearrangement joins TRBV30 to TRBJ2-5; TRBD2 is a possible D gene (6 bases). The germline gives CDR1 GTSNPN, CDR2 SVGIG (reference sequence). Trimming took off 4 bases at V and 5 bases at J, with 11 bases between the two ends. This CDR3 has 12 amino acids. The CDR3, as DNA: TGTGCCTGGACGGTTGCGGGGGAGACCCAGTACTTC. Amino acid sequence: CAWTVAGETQYF.

The chain couples TRBV4-2 to TRBJ1-1, with 10 bases that match TRBD1. The CDR3 extends over 14 amino acids. CDR1 and CDR2 from the germline V gene are LGHNA and YNFKEQ. The J segment lost 2 bases and the V segment lost 4 bases, leaving 1 base of the junction unmatched. CDR3 in DNA: TGTGCCAGCAGCCGGGACAGGGGTAACACTGAAGCTTTCTTT. This translates into CASSRDRGNTEAFF.

The chain recombines TRBV7-9 with TRBJ2-7, with D uncertain. This CDR3 region has 14 residues. The V end was cut by 4 bases, the J end by 0 bases, with 10 bases between. CDR1 is SEHNR, CDR2 FQNEAQ, per germline (reference sequence). The CDR3 DNA is TGTGCCAGCAGCTCTACCAAGAGCTCCTACGAGCAGTACTTC. Its translation is CASSSTKSSYEQYF. Full variable domain (remainder filled in from reference TRBV7-9 and TRBJ2-7): DTGVSQNPRHKITKRGQNVTFRCDPISEHNRLYWYRQTLGQGPEFLTYFQNEAQLEKSRLLSDRFSAERPKGSFSTLEIQRTEQGDSAMYLCASSSTKSSYEQYFGPGTRLTVT.

This clone was observed a handful of times. V is TRBV19 and J is TRBJ2-4; 8 bases line up with TRBD1. CDR3 length: 13 amino acids. The V segment lost 6 bases and the J segment 9 bases; nucleotides outside the gene matches: 7. CDR1 is LNHDA and CDR2 is SQIVND in the germline V gene (reference sequence). The CDR3 bases are TGTGCCAGTAGCGCAGGGGGCTGGGTCATTCAGTACTTC. Translating gives CASSAGGWVIQYF.

The chain has TRBV5-6 and TRBJ1-3, with D unclear. Germline values: CDR1 SGHDT, CDR2 YYEEEE. Between the trimmed V and J ends, which lost 1 base and 3 bases, there was a span of 2 bases. This CDR3 has 12 amino acids. The CDR3 DNA sequence: TGTGCCAGCAGCTTGTATGGAAACACCATATATTTT. Translating it yields CASSLYGNTIYF. The full variable domain, its missing parts supplied by reference TRBV5-6 and TRBJ1-3, is DAGVTQSPTHLIKTRGQQVTLRCSPKSGHDTVSWYQQALGQGPQFIFQYYEEEERQRGNFPDRFSGHQFPNYSSELNVNALLLGDSALYLCASSLYGNTIYFGEGSWLTVV.

This clone was counted between two and nine times. The rearrangement links TRBV29-1 to TRBJ2-7; either TRBD1 or TRBD2 may fit D (5 bases each). The germline V and J ends were trimmed by 6 bases and 0 bases, with 12 bases remaining between them. Germline V CDR1 and CDR2: SQVTM, ANQGSEA. This CDR3 has 13 residues. The CDR3 here is CSVYTGLSYEQYF. The CDR3 region has the DNA TGCAGCGTCTATACGGGGCTCTCCTACGAGCAGTACTTC.

This clone was seen ten or more times. Other nucleotide sequences from this sample produce the same CDR3. CDR3 amino acids: CAWSGGSYNEQFF. The CDR3 DNA follows: TGTGCCTGGAGCGGAGGTTCCTACAATGAGCAGTTCTTC. This chain links TRBV30 with TRBJ2-1, with a tentative D call TRBD2 (5 bases). The V end lost 3 bases, the J end lost 1 base, and 7 bases lay between the germline ends. The germline gives CDR1 GTSNPN, CDR2 SVGIG (reference sequence). This CDR3 spans 13 amino acids. Full variable domain (outside the CDR3, taken from reference TRBV30 and TRBJ2-1): SQTIHQWPATLVQPVGSPLSLECTVEGTSNPNLYWYRQAAGRGLQLLFYSVGIGQISSEVPQNLSASRPQDRQFILSSKKLLLSDSGFYLCAWSGGSYNEQFFGPGTRLTVL.

The V and J genes are TRBV30 and TRBJ2-1; TRBD2 agrees at 8 bases. This CDR3 is built from 19 residues. The germline gives CDR1 GTSNPN, CDR2 SVGIG (reference sequence). J lost 0 bases, V lost 4 bases, and 17 bases had no gene match. CDR3: CAWTDASGHPLYSYNEQFF. For the CDR3, the DNA is TGTGCCTGGACCGACGCTAGCGGGCACCCCTTATACTCCTACAATGAGCAGTTCTTC.

As to this clone: The junction departs from germline at one end; a sequencing error may be responsible. The rearrangement uses TRBV4-3 and TRBJ1-2; TRBD1 is a possible D gene (6 bases). CDR1 is LGHNA, CDR2 YSLEER, per germline. The CDR3 extends over 15 amino acids. CDR3 in DNA: TGCGCCAGCAGCCAAGTAGCAGGGGCGAACTATGGCTGCACCTTC. It specifies CASSQVAGANYGCTF.

This clone was seen a handful of times. The rearrangement joins TRBV25-1 to TRBJ2-1; D not resolved. CDR3 length: 16 amino acids. Germline-derived CDR1 and CDR2 are MGHDK and SYGVNS. V dropped 1 base and J dropped 0 bases, with 10 bases sitting between them. The CDR3 loop is CASSESEFSSYNEQFF. The CDR3 coding sequence is TGTGCCAGCAGTGAATCGGAATTTAGCTCCTACAATGAGCAGTTCTTC.

The J gene is TRBJ1-5, the V gene TRBV4-2, with TRBD1 matching 8 bases. CDR1 and CDR2 from the germline V gene are LGHNA and YNFKEQ. The length of the CDR3 is 16 residues. With V trimmed by 5 bases and J by 3 bases, 9 bases remained unmatched. CDR3 DNA sequence: TGTGCCAGCAGCACGAGCCAGGGGGCCGCCAATCAGCCCCAGCATTTT. Translation: CASSTSQGAANQPQHF.

Points on this clone: Other DNA sequences in this specimen translate into the identical CDR3. The chain is built from TRBV29-1 and TRBJ2-1; tentatively, D is TRBD1 or TRBD2 (5 bases each). The CDR3 spans 12 residues. The germline V gene encodes CDR1 SQVTM and CDR2 ANQGSEA. V lost 7 bases and J lost 4, with 11 bases in between. CDR3 nucleotide sequence: TGCAGCGCTGGGACCGCGTACAATGAGCAGTTCTTC. This gives the protein CSAGTAYNEQFF.

V and J are TRBV29-1 and TRBJ2-1; D call uncertain. Germline V CDR1 and CDR2: SQVTM, ANQGSEA. Trimming removed 5 bases from V and 4 bases from J, with 15 bases in between. This CDR3 has 14 residues. The CDR3 sequence is CSVIAGRSYNEQFF. The DNA of the CDR3 is TGCAGCGTTATTGCCGGGCGGTCATACAATGAGCAGTTCTTC.

This clone has more than one count but fewer than ten. The chain carries TRBV30 and TRBJ1-1; 10 bases map to TRBD1. Germline CDR1 GTSNPN, CDR2 SVGIG (reference sequence). V dropped 8 bases and J dropped 7; count of bases not matched to a gene: 7. The CDR3 is made up of 12 amino acids. CDR3: CARRGQGNEAFF. In DNA, the CDR3 is TGTGCCCGAAGGGGACAGGGGAATGAAGCTTTCTTT.

The gene calls are TRBV7-2 and TRBJ2-2; 9 bases are a match to TRBD2. Germline V gene data show CDR1 as SGHTA and CDR2 as FQGNSA. CDR3 length: 16 amino acids. V was clipped by 6 bases and J by 1 base; unmatched bases: 6. The chain's CDR3 is CASSRPAGGNTGELFF. CDR3 in DNA: TGTGCCAGCAGTCGCCCAGCGGGAGGGAACACCGGGGAGCTGTTTTTT.

The chain combines TRBV4-3 with TRBJ1-4; D gene unclear. The CDR3 extends over 14 amino acids. With 0 bases removed from V and 13 bases from J, the gap between germline ends came to 15 bases. Germline lookup yields CDR1 LGHNA and CDR2 YSLEER. CDR3 region: CASSQDGQPRVLFF. In nucleotides, the CDR3 is TGCGCCAGCAGCCAAGATGGTCAGCCGCGGGTACTGTTTTTT.

This clone has just a few counts. The chain couples TRBV30 to TRBJ2-1, with a weak D call TRBD2 (6 bases). The CDR3 covers 15 residues. Germline lookup yields CDR1 GTSNPN and CDR2 SVGIG (reference sequence). With 0 bases removed from V and 2 bases from J, the gap between germline ends came to 11 bases. CDR3 DNA sequence: TGTGCCTGGAGTGTATTGCGGGGTGCCTACAATGAGCAGTTCTTC. Protein: CAWSVLRGAYNEQFF.

The V and J genes are TRBV14 and TRBJ2-5; 12 bases map to TRBD2. The V segment lost 1 base and the J segment 5 bases; nucleotides outside the gene matches: 5. CDR1 is SGHDN, CDR2 FVKESK, per germline. The CDR3 length is 16 residues. The DNA of the CDR3 is TGTGCCAGCAGCCAAGGGACTAGCGGGATGGGTGAGACCCAGTACTTC. Protein sequence: CASSQGTSGMGETQYF.

This clone was seen more than once but under ten times. Other DNA sequences of this sample code for an identical CDR3. J is TRBJ2-5 and V is TRBV18; D remains unclear. V lost 0 bases and J lost 2, with 1 base in between. The CDR3 is made up of 12 amino acids. Germline CDR1 and CDR2: KGHSH and LQKENI. The chain's CDR3 is CASSPPQETQYF. The CDR3 region has the DNA TGTGCCAGCTCACCACCACAAGAGACCCAGTACTTC.